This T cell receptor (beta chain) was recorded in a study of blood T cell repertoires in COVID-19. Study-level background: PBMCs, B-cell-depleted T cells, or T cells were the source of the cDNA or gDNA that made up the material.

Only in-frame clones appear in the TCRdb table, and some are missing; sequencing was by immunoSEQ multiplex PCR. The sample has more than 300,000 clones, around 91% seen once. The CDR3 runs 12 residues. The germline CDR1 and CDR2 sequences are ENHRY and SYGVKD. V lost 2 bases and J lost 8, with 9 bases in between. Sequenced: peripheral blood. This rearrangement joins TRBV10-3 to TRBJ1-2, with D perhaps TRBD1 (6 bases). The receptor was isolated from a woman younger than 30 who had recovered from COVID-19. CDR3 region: CAISEMTGGYTF. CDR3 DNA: TGTGCCATCAGTGAGATGACAGGCGGCTACACCTTC.